This T cell receptor (beta chain) was captured in a study of human CD8 memory T cell subsets. It was UMI-labeled 5' RACE by which the TCR beta libraries were made. TCRdb reanalyzed the 5' RACE reads, giving one entry per CDR3 protein sequence and no DNA. Recorded for this sample: 15,000 to 20,000 distinct CDR3 sequences. Details on this clonotype: As yet, its antigen is unknown.

CDR1 and CDR2 (germline): ENHRY, SYGVKD. The CDR3 totals 12 residues. Study results and caveats: Among T cells, stem-like memory and precursor exhausted subsets showed similarly high diversity, unlike effector memory cells. Only T cell receptor beta chains were sequenced in this study.

Sequenced material: CD8+ T cells from PBMCs. The sequence was obtained from a human donor in good health. V is TRBV10-3 and J is TRBJ1-2; TCRdb's D call, TRBD1, is unchecked because there is no DNA. CDR3 loop: CALRTENYGYTF.